The rows below give T cell receptor beta chains drawn from one sample of a study of tumor-infiltrating lymphocytes in primary liver carcinoma. TCRdb fed the multiplex PCR reads into MiXCR, producing one record per CDR3 protein. The sample lists about 120,000 distinct CDR3 sequences, 55% to 70% occurring once. The sequencing input was tumor-adjacent normal liver tissue. Every receptor here comes from a woman aged 55 to 70 with primary liver carcinoma and hepatitis B virus infection. The CDR3 runs from the conserved cysteine through the conserved F or W. Fields, in order: clone size, D gene, J gene, V gene, CDR3 protein, CDR3 DNA. A D gene is named only where the DNA matches it firmly. Only some rows state a clone size, as once, few, many or a class for expanded clones.

.	.	TRBJ2-7	TRBV14	CASSPGTWGYEQYF	TGTGCTAGCAGCCCGGGGACATGGGGCTACGAGCAGTACTTC
.	.	TRBJ1-2	TRBV28	CASSILGYGYTF	.
.	.	TRBJ2-1	TRBV6-1	CASTPGVDYNEQIF	TGTGCCAGCACCCCGGGAGTAGATTACAATGAGCAGATCTTC
.	.	TRBJ2-7	TRBV7-8	CASSLARQSYEQYF	TGTGCCAGCAGCTTAGCAAGGCAATCCTACGAGCAGTACTTC
.	TRBD2	TRBJ2-7	TRBV5-6	CASNSGTIYEQYF	TGTGCCAGCAACTCCGGGACTATCTACGAACAGTACTTC
many	.	TRBJ2-2	TRBV6-5	CASRLSGTNTGELFF	TGTGCCAGCAGACTATCAGGGACGAACACCGGGGAGCTGTTTTTT
many	.	TRBJ2-1	TRBV10-2	CASSLVSARILDNEQFF	TGCGCCAGCAGTTTAGTGTCCGCCCGTATTCTCGACAATGAGCAGTTCTTC
.	TRBD1	TRBJ1-5	TRBV7-9	CASSLVGQGHRPQHF	TGTGCCAGCAGCCTAGTGGGACAGGGTCATCGGCCCCAGCATTTT
.	.	TRBJ1-4	TRBV11-2	CASSSWGGGNEKLFF	TGTGCCAGCAGCTCGTGGGGGGGAGGTAATGAAAAACTGTTTTTT
.	.	TRBJ2-2	TRBV11-2	CASSDGRDTKTGELFF	TGTGCCAGCAGTGACGGACGCGACACGAAGACCGGGGAGCTGTTTTTT
.	TRBD1	TRBJ1-2	TRBV29-1	CIVPRQGEGYDYTF	TGCATCGTTCCAAGACAGGGGGAGGGGTATGACTACACCTTC
.	TRBD1	TRBJ2-1	TRBV4-1	CVNSHTQGAGVYNEQFF	TGCGTCAACAGCCACACACAGGGGGCTGGGGTATACAATGAGCAGTTCTTC
.	.	TRBJ1-2	TRBV11-2	CASSFSQANYGYAF	TGCGCCAGCAGCTTTTCACAGGCTAACTATGGCTATGCCTTC
.	.	TRBJ2-7	TRBV7-9	CTSSLSEQYF	TGTACCAGCAGCTTAAGCGAGCAGTACTTC
few	.	TRBJ2-6	TRBV9	CASSDQRSSSSGANVLTF	TGTGCCAGCAGCGACCAACGGAGCTCCTCCTCTGGGGCCAACGTCCTGACTTTC
once	.	TRBJ2-1	TRBV29-1	CSVMWERRNEQFF	TGCAGCGTTATGTGGGAGCGCCGGAATGAGCAATTCTTC
many	.	TRBJ2-1	TRBV28	CASSLWGEGNNEQFF	TGTGCCAGCAGTTTATGGGGGGAAGGAAACAATGAGCAGTTCTTC
.	TRBD2	TRBJ2-3	TRBV4-1	CDSSRDSGGSRSDTQYF	TGCGACAGCAGCCGAGATTCGGGCGGGAGTAGGTCAGATACGCAGTATTTT
few	.	TRBJ2-2	TRBV28	CASSPLSGSAGELFF	TGTGCCAGCAGTCCATTATCCGGTAGCGCCGGGGAGCTGTTTTTT
once	.	TRBJ2-7	TRBV12-3/TRBV12-4	CASTLRGVFYDQYF	TGTGCCAGCACTTTGAGGGGAGTCTTCTACGATCAGTACTTC
.	TRBD1	TRBJ2-7	TRBV6-1	CASNGTGYHEQHF	TGTGCCAGTAACGGGACAGGGTACCACGAGCAGCACTTC
few	.	TRBJ2-1	TRBV2	CASSPPSVEQFF	TGTGCCAGTAGCCCCCCTAGCGTTGAGCAGTTCTTC
.	.	TRBJ2-7	TRBV10-3	CTISEGRYEQYF	TGTACCATCAGTGAGGGCCGCTACGAGCAGTACTTC
.	TRBD2	TRBJ2-7	TRBV5-6	CASSSGTICEKYF	TGTGCCAGCAGCTCCGGGACTATCTGCGAGAAGTACTTC
many	TRBD1	TRBJ2-7	TRBV10-1	CASTPDRFYEQYF	TGCGCCAGCACGCCGGACAGGTTCTACGAGCAGTACTTC
.	.	TRBJ2-2	TRBV4-1	CASSRFTYPGELFF	TGCGCCAGCAGCCGATTTACCTACCCCGGGGAGCTGTTTTTT
.	.	TRBJ2-7	TRBV29-1	CSVESPFGRQYF	TGCAGTGTTGAGAGCCCTTTTGGCCGGCAGTACTTC
.	TRBD1	TRBJ2-6	TRBV12-3/TRBV12-4	CASNRRQGGINVLSF	TGTGCCAGCAATCGACGACAGGGTGGGATCAACGTCCTGTCTTTC
.	TRBD1	TRBJ2-4	TRBV19	CASSLARTGGNIKYF	TGTGCCAGTAGTCTCGCCCGGACAGGGGGAAACATTAAGTACTTC
.	.	TRBJ2-7	TRBV11-2	CTSSLLMEVIYEQYF	TGTACCAGCAGCTTATTGATGGAAGTGATCTACGAGCAGTACTTC
many	.	TRBJ1-2	TRBV12-5	CASGLVRSGGGYTF	TGTGCTAGTGGTTTGGTACGTTCGGGAGGCGGCTACACCTTC
.	TRBD2	TRBJ2-4	TRBV11-3	CTSILDGRAPYF	TGTACCAGCATCTTAGACGGGAGGGCCCCGTACTTC
.	.	TRBJ2-5	TRBV29-1	CSVGSWGEETQYF	TGCAGCGTTGGATCATGGGGGGAAGAGACTCAGTACTTC
medium-sized	.	TRBJ2-7	TRBV11-2	CASGRTTSYEQYF	TGTGCCAGCGGACGGACTACCTCCTACGAGCAGTACTTC
.	.	TRBJ2-3	TRBV11-3	CGSKYTDTEYF	TGTGGCAGCAAATACACAGATACGGAGTATTTT
.	.	TRBJ2-3	TRBV30	CAWSLEEFSTDMQFF	TGTGCCTGGAGCCTCGAGGAATTCTCCACAGATATGCAGTTTTTT
many	.	TRBJ1-5	TRBV5-1	CASSPGMVDGQPQHF	TGCGCCAGCAGCCCTGGTATGGTCGATGGGCAGCCCCAGCATTTT
.	.	TRBJ1-2	TRBV6-1	CASSGAGKEIYDYTF	TGTGCCAGCAGTGGAGCCGGAAAAGAGATTTATGACTACACCTTC
.	TRBD2	TRBJ2-1	TRBV7-8	CASSLELAGSCDEQFF	TGTGCCAGCAGCTTAGAACTAGCGGGATCATGTGATGAGCAGTTCTTC
.	TRBD1	TRBJ2-1	TRBV14	CASSQARNQGQGSAYNEQFF	TGTGCCAGCAGCCAAGCCAGAAATCAGGGACAGGGCTCAGCTTACAATGAGCAGTTCTTC
.	.	TRBJ2-1	TRBV5-6	CASSYGRGATNEQLF	TGTGCCAGCAGCTACGGACGGGGGGCGACCAATGAGCAACTCTTC
few	.	TRBJ2-1	TRBV30	CAWSVVEGGRRARSSYNEQFF	TGTGCCTGGAGTGTGGTTGAGGGGGGCAGGCGGGCACGGAGCTCCTACAATGAGCAGTTCTTC
.	.	TRBJ2-3	TRBV5-1	CVSSLGRASTDTQCF	TGCGTCAGCAGCTTGGGCAGGGCTAGCACAGATACGCAGTGTTTT
many	.	TRBJ2-7	TRBV7-9	CASSLGGGGAEQYF	TGTGCCAGCAGCTTAGGAGGAGGGGGCGCAGAGCAGTACTTC
many	.	TRBJ1-1	TRBV28	CASRQPPMNTEAFF	TGTGCCAGCCGACAGCCCCCGATGAACACTGAAGCTTTCTTT
many	.	TRBJ2-1	TRBV6-6	CASSYGNVGPKFF	TGTGCCAGCAGTTACGGGAACGTTGGACCCAAGTTCTTC
.	TRBD2	TRBJ2-1	TRBV12-3/TRBV12-4	CVSSGDHGTSGKRRNEQFF	TGTGTCAGCAGTGGTGACCATGGGACTAGCGGGAAGCGTCGGAATGAGCAGTTCTTC
few	TRBD2	TRBJ2-1	TRBV7-9	CASSSTRGLAGDRLHEQFF	TGTGCCAGCAGCTCCACTCGAGGACTAGCGGGAGACCGTCTCCATGAGCAGTTCTTC
few	TRBD2	TRBJ2-3	TRBV11-1	CASSLRQHAGESHF	TGTGCTAGCAGCTTAAGGCAACATGCGGGAGAGTCTCACTTC